This T cell receptor beta chain was recovered during a study of blood T cell repertoires in COVID-19. The overall study: Acute and convalescent COVID-19 specimens originated in the United States, Italy and Spain. PBMCs, B-cell-depleted T cells, or T cells were the source of the cDNA or gDNA that made up the material.

This CDR3 contains 12 residues. Deletions cut 5 bases from V and 8 bases from J, with 12 bases between. Germline CDR1 MDHEN, CDR2 SYDVKM. In the study's own analysis: The authors estimated nucleated cell counts from reference gene primer amplification. The repertoire was sequenced with immunoSEQ multiplex PCR; TCRdb's copy has only in-frame clones and lacks some. V, J and clone size were drawn from that table, and D and trimming were deduced from the DNA. The sample contains 200,000 or so clones, about 88% of which appear only once. This chain joins TRBV28 and TRBJ1-2; a possible D gene is TRBD1 (5 bases). Sequencing was carried out using peripheral blood. This clonotype was obtained from a man aged 40-50 years with active or convalescent COVID-19. The CDR3 DNA sequence: TGTGCCAGCAGTCCGACAGCGAGGGGCTACACCTTC. This encodes CASSPTARGYTF.